These 4 T cell receptor beta chains came from one sample sequenced in a study of siplizumab effects on memory and regulatory T cells. Measured with immunoSEQ multiplex PCR; TCRdb has only the in-frame clones, and not every one. The table shows 9,500 or so clones, with about 40% occurring only once. The antigens for these receptors are not known. The mixed lymphocyte reaction cells were grown together in coculture at 37°C for less than seven days. Sequences were obtained from CFSE-low (dividing) CD8+ T cells sorted from an allogeneic mixed lymphocyte reaction. The receptors were sampled from a human donor in good health; the cells came from an allogeneic mixed lymphocyte reaction.

The chain carries TRBV2 and TRBJ2-5; the match to TRBD1 covers 9 bases. Trimming took 6 bases from V and 5 from J; bases not matched to a gene: 7. The germline V gene has CDR1 SNHLY and CDR2 FYNNEI. The CDR3 runs 14 residues. The DNA of the CDR3 is TGTGCCAGCAGCGCCTGGACAGGGGTGGAGACCCAGTACTTC. Amino acids: CASSAWTGVETQYF.

V usage is TRBV6-5 and J usage is TRBJ2-7, with D perhaps given as TRBD1 or TRBD2 (5 bases each). Germline values: CDR1 MNHEY, CDR2 SVGAGI. The CDR3 has 14 amino acids. Between the trimmed V and J ends, which lost 5 bases and 6 bases, there was a span of 17 bases. As DNA, the CDR3 is TGTGCCAGCAGTCCACCTCCCGGGACGGTCGAGCAGTACTTC. Its translation: CASSPPPGTVEQYF.

The gene calls are TRBV6-1 and TRBJ2-7; perhaps D is TRBD1 or TRBD2 (7 bases each). Between the trimmed V and J ends, which lost 7 bases and 1 base, there was a span of 14 bases. CDR1 is MNHNS, CDR2 SASEGT, per germline. This CDR3 spans 14 amino acids. The CDR3 loop reads CASIIRGGSYEQYF. The CDR3, as DNA: TGTGCCAGCATCATCAGGGGGGGTTCCTACGAGCAGTACTTC.

This clone turned up a few times. CDR3 loop: CASRLAGVYNEQFF. CDR3 nucleotide sequence: TGCGCCAGTCGCCTAGCGGGGGTGTACAATGAGCAGTTCTTC. The chain has TRBV10-2 and TRBJ2-1; 10 bases map to TRBD2. Germline CDR1 reads WSHSY; CDR2 reads SAAADI. The J segment lost 4 bases and the V segment lost 9 bases, leaving 6 bases of the junction unmatched. CDR3 length equals 14 residues.